The 8 T cell receptor beta chains in this list originate from one sample, sequenced in a study of CD8 T cells in ankylosing spondylitis (dated by TCRdb to about 2017). To prepare the library, 5' RACE was applied. Sequencing relied on an Illumina HiSeq 2500. TCRdb took the public reads, trimmed them with fastp at Q25, ran MiXCR for clone calling and kept in-frame beta chains. Rows merge per CDR3 protein into single entries with the most common DNA and genes. The sample records around 250,000 distinct CDR3 sequences, around 10% of which are singletons. The ten largest clones represent about 6.8% of the sample. Sequencing was carried out using blood, either unsorted or a sorted T cell fraction (not recorded which). These receptors were taken from a male donor with ankylosing spondylitis or in good health (not recorded which).

Concerning this clonotype: A read error may be the cause here, since a much bigger clone is one base away. The chain recombines TRBV20-1 with TRBJ2-1, with 8 bases that match TRBD1. J gave up 0 bases and V 0 bases, and 7 bases lay outside the gene matches. Germline V gene data show CDR1 as DFQATT and CDR2 as SNEGSKA (reference sequence). This CDR3 contains 17 residues. The CDR3 is CSARDYWTGSSYNEQFF. In DNA, the CDR3 is TGCAGTGCTAGAGATTACTGGACAGGGAGCTCCTACAATGAGCAGTTCTTC.

Ten or more counts support this clonotype. The rearrangement uses TRBV28 and TRBJ1-3; D ambiguous. Germline CDR1 MDHEN, CDR2 SYDVKM. This CDR3 spans 16 amino acids. Deletions cut 10 bases from V and 2 bases from J, with 21 bases between. The CDR3 reads CATSERAPNAGNTIYF. The CDR3 region has the DNA TGTGCCACCTCCGAACGGGCACCGAACGCTGGAAACACCATATATTTT.

This clonotype was observed many times. This rearrangement joins TRBV5-4 to TRBJ2-3, with TRBD2 matching 12 bases. The germline V gene encodes CDR1 SGHNT and CDR2 YYREEE (reference sequence). The CDR3 sequence is 15 residues long. The junction had 5 bases not matched to a gene; V was cut back by 2 bases and J by 7 bases. The CDR3 DNA reads TGTGCCAGCAGCTTACCTAGCGGGGGGGCGTATACGCAGTATTTT. This translates into CASSLPSGGAYTQYF.

Many counts were recorded for this clonotype. The chain couples TRBV12-3 or TRBV12-4 to TRBJ2-2, with D hard to call. V lost 4 bases, J lost 4 bases, and 4 bases lay in between. This CDR3 contains 12 residues. The CDR3 nucleotides are TGTGCCAGCAGTTATGGCACCGGGGAGCTGTTTTTT. Residues: CASSYGTGELFF.

Many counts were recorded for this clonotype. This chain uses TRBV3-1 with TRBJ2-5; the D gene could be TRBD1 or TRBD2 (5 bases each). Germline values: CDR1 LGHDT, CDR2 YNNKEL (reference sequence). V was cut by 7 bases and J by 3 bases, with 12 bases left in between. The CDR3 has 13 residues. CDR3 in DNA: TGTGCCAGCACGGGGCAGGGAAAAGAGACCCAGTACTTC. Translated: CASTGQGKETQYF.

This clonotype was recorded many times. The chain links TRBV5-1 to TRBJ1-1; D remains unclear. CDR1 SGHRS and CDR2 YFSETQ come from the germline V gene. CDR3 length: 12 residues. V lost 6 bases to trimming and J lost 4 bases, with 10 bases between them. CDR3 in DNA: TGCGCCAGCAAGGGTGTAGGCACTGAAGCTTTCTTT. Amino acids: CASKGVGTEAFF.

In its sample, this clonotype was seen a few times. CDR3 bases: TGTGCCAGCAGCCCGGCGGGGACGGGGTTTTGGGGCTACACCTTC. As protein: CASSPAGTGFWGYTF. This chain links TRBV7-8 with TRBJ1-2; D may be TRBD1 (5 bases). CDR3 length: 15 residues. The germline V and J ends were trimmed by 5 bases and 8 bases, with 21 bases remaining between them. Looked up from germline, CDR1 is SGHVS and CDR2 is FQNEAQ. Complete variable domain (other parts from reference TRBV7-8 and TRBJ1-2): GAGVSQSPRYKVAKRGQDVALRCDPISGHVSLFWYQQALGQGPEFLTYFQNEAQLDKSGLPSDRFFAERPEGSVSTLKIQRTQQEDSAVYLCASSPAGTGFWGYTFGSGTRLTVV.

This clonotype was found many times. The chain couples TRBV6-5 to TRBJ2-5; D uncertain. V lost 2 bases and J lost 7, with 17 bases in between. The CDR3 covers 15 residues. Germline V gene data show CDR1 as MNHEY and CDR2 as SVGAGI. CDR3 protein: CASSYRSGLLWTQYF. The DNA of the CDR3 is TGTGCCAGCAGTTACAGGTCTGGTCTGCTATGGACCCAGTACTTC.